This TCR beta chain came from a study of OX40 agonist ivuxolimab in advanced cancers. Across the whole study: The patients received ivuxolimab by intravenous route every 2 weeks at 0.01 to 10 mg/kg. General study points: Antigen targets of the expanded peripheral T cells went undetermined.

With regard to this clone: Its matching antigen is unknown.

Generated by immunoSEQ multiplex PCR, the TCRdb table keeps only in-frame clones and is missing some. Of about 140,000 clones in the sample, roughly nine tenths were seen once. The CDR3 loop spans 15 amino acids. The V gene's germline CDR1 is SGHTA and CDR2 FQGNSA. The V end lost 0 bases, the J end lost 3 bases, and 10 bases lay between the germline ends. Sample: CD4+ or CD8+ T cells sorted from blood, taken in a trial of the OX40 agonist ivuxolimab. This chain uses TRBV7-2 with TRBJ2-3; the D is unclear. The TCR comes from an adult with an advanced solid tumor such as melanoma, head and neck, liver or kidney cancer. CDR3 in amino acids: CASSLAELRTDTQYF. The CDR3 bases are TGTGCCAGCAGCTTAGCAGAGCTAAGGACAGATACGCAGTATTTT.